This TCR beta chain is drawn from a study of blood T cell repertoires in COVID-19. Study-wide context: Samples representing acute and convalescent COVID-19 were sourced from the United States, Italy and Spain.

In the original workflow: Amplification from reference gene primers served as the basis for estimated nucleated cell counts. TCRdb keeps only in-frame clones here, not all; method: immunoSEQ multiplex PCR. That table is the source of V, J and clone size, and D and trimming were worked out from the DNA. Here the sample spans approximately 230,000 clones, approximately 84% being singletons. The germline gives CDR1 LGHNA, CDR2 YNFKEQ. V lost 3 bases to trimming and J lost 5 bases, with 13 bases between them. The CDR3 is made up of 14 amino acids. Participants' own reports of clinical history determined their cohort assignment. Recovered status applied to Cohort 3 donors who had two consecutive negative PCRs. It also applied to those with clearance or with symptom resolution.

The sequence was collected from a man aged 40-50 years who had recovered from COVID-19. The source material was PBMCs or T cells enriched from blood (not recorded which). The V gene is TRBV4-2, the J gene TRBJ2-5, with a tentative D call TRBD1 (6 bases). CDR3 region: CASSQGPQGETQYF. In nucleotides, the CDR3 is TGTGCCAGCAGCCAGGGACCGCAGGGGGAGACCCAGTACTTC.